A selection of T cell receptor beta chains follows, all from one sample in a study of shared clonotypes between healthy human individuals. Profiled with immunoSEQ multiplex PCR; TCRdb holds only in-frame clones, not every one. The data contain approximately 1,000,000 clones, about four fifths of them seen just once; the ten biggest clones take up more than 0.45%. Sequencing was done on a sample of memory CD4+ T cells from PBMCs. These receptors were taken from a young man in good health. Some clones in this sample may be carry-over from other donors' samples. Each CDR3 is given with its conserved first and last residue. A D gene is named only where the DNA matches it firmly. Some rows have no size entry. The others give once, few or many, or a class for an expanded clone.

TRBJ2-7 | 14 | TRBV11-2 | TRBD1 | NA | CASSLSQGRGEQYF | TGTGCCAGCAGCTTATCACAGGGGCGCGGCGAGCAGTACTTC
TRBJ2-1 | 14 | TRBV28 | TRBD2 | NA | CASKGSGSYNEQFF | TGTGCCAGCAAGGGTAGCGGGAGCTACAATGAGCAGTTCTTC
TRBJ2-6 | 15 | TRBV18 | NA | few | CASSQGLLGANVLTF | TGTGCCAGCTCACAGGGCCTCCTCGGGGCCAACGTCCTGACTTTC
TRBJ2-4 | 18 | TRBV11-2 | NA | NA | CASSFFPAPGQLKNIQYF | TGTGCCAGCAGCTTTTTTCCAGCTCCCGGACAGCTAAAAAACATTCAGTACTTC
TRBJ1-2 | 15 | TRBV7-3 | TRBD1 | NA | CASSLNHRGNYGYTF | TGTGCCAGCAGCTTAAACCACAGGGGCAACTATGGCTACACCTTC
TRBJ2-3 | 17 | TRBV5-1 | NA | NA | CASSLSLLGGPGDTQYF | TGCGCCAGCAGCTTGTCCCTCTTGGGGGGGCCGGGGGATACGCAGTATTTT
TRBJ1-2 | 13 | TRBV27 | NA | NA | CASSLSGFYGYTF | TGTGCCAGCAGTTTATCAGGGTTTTATGGCTACACCTTC
TRBJ2-5 | 15 | TRBV7-2 | NA | NA | CASSLLGGTPETQYF | TGTGCCAGCAGCTTATTGGGGGGAACCCCAGAGACCCAGTACTTC
TRBJ2-4 | 15 | TRBV30 | NA | NA | CAWSLGHLAKNIQYF | TGTGCCTGGAGCCTGGGACATCTAGCCAAAAACATTCAGTACTTC
TRBJ1-4 | 15 | TRBV28 | NA | NA | CASSYHRVKGEKLFF | TGTGCCAGCAGTTACCACAGGGTAAAGGGGGAAAAACTGTTTTTT
TRBJ2-2 | 16 | TRBV5-1 | TRBD2 | NA | CASNPLAGGPSGELFF | TGCGCCAGCAACCCCCTAGCGGGAGGGCCTTCCGGGGAGCTGTTTTTT
TRBJ1-2 | 13 | TRBV10-2 | TRBD1 | once | CASSDDRGYGYTF | TGCGCCAGCAGTGATGACAGGGGCTATGGCTACACCTTC
TRBJ2-3 | 14 | TRBV7-8 | NA | NA | CASSLGASPDTQYF | TGTGCCAGCAGCTTAGGCGCAAGTCCAGATACGCAGTATTTT
TRBJ1-4 | 15 | TRBV7-2 | NA | NA | CASSLGVAPAEKLFF | TGTGCCAGCAGCTTAGGGGTGGCCCCGGCTGAAAAACTGTTTTTT
TRBJ1-1 | 14 | TRBV9 | NA | once | CASSAVDRNTEAFF | TGTGCCAGCAGCGCGGTTGACAGGAACACTGAAGCTTTCTTT
TRBJ2-4 | 15 | TRBV7-2 | NA | few | CASSLAGPVGNIQYF | TGTGCCAGCAGCTTAGCGGGCCCGGTGGGGAACATTCAGTACTTC
TRBJ1-1 | 14 | TRBV9 | NA | NA | CASSLDLRDTEAFF | TGTGCCAGCAGCCTTGACCTGAGGGACACTGAAGCTTTCTTT
TRBJ2-1 | 16 | TRBV5-1 | NA | NA | CASSGGGRSSYNEQFF | TGCGCCAGCAGCGGCGGTGGGCGTAGCTCCTACAATGAGCAGTTCTTC
TRBJ1-1 | 14 | TRBV21-1 | NA | NA | CASSRMNRVTEAFF | TGTGCCAGCAGCAGGATGAACAGGGTAACTGAAGCTTTCTTT
TRBJ1-2 | 15 | TRBV5-4 | TRBD1 | NA | CASSSGTGTYYGYTF | TGTGCCAGCAGCTCCGGGACAGGGACCTATTATGGCTACACCTTC
TRBJ2-2 | 15 | TRBV7-2 | NA | NA | CASSLARSYTGELFF | TGTGCCAGCAGCTTAGCGCGAAGCTATACCGGGGAGCTGTTTTTT
TRBJ1-2 | 14 | TRBV27 | TRBD1 | NA | CASSRDRESYGYTF | TGTGCCAGCAGTAGGGACAGGGAGTCCTATGGCTACACCTTC
TRBJ1-1 | 16 | TRBV6-1 | NA | NA | CASSVLGAGKGTEAFF | TGTGCCAGCAGTGTACTTGGGGCAGGGAAAGGCACTGAAGCTTTCTTT
TRBJ1-2 | 13 | TRBV5-1 | NA | NA | CASSLDGGLGYTF | TGCGCCAGCAGCTTGGACGGGGGGCTTGGCTACACCTTC
TRBJ2-7 | 15 | TRBV5-5 | NA | NA | CASSFRGFSINEQYF | TGTGCCAGCAGCTTTCGCGGCTTTTCAATTAACGAGCAGTACTTC
TRBJ2-7 | 14 | TRBV18 | TRBD1 | once | CASSPPTQGGEQYF | TGTGCCAGCTCACCACCGACACAGGGGGGCGAGCAGTACTTC
TRBJ2-1 | 12 | TRBV12-5 | NA | NA | CASGVDMAEQFF | TGTGCTAGTGGAGTTGATATGGCTGAGCAGTTCTTC
TRBJ2-7 | 12 | TRBV29-1 | TRBD1 | NA | CSGGQGAGEQYF | TGCAGCGGGGGACAGGGGGCTGGCGAGCAGTACTTC
TRBJ2-2 | 19 | TRBV5-1 | TRBD2 | NA | CASSRAAGGISSNTGELFF | TGCGCCAGCAGCCGGGCTGCGGGGGGGATCTCCTCGAACACCGGGGAGCTGTTTTTT
TRBJ2-7 | 14 | TRBV9 | NA | NA | CASSVGRDPYEQYF | TGTGCCAGCAGCGTCGGTCGGGACCCCTACGAGCAGTACTTC
TRBJ2-1 | 19 | TRBV11-2 | TRBD2 | NA | CASSLHSSGRATSYNEQFF | TGTGCCAGCAGCTTACACTCTAGCGGGAGAGCTACCTCCTACAATGAGCAGTTCTTC
TRBJ2-2 | 13 | TRBV10-1 | NA | NA | CASSAEIAGELFF | TGCGCCAGCAGTGCGGAGATCGCCGGGGAGCTGTTTTTT
TRBJ2-5 | 14 | TRBV5-1 | NA | NA | CASSLAPPGETQYF | TGCGCCAGCAGCTTGGCACCCCCGGGGGAGACCCAGTACTTC
TRBJ2-7 | 19 | TRBV19 | NA | NA | CASSTLFVRAPTRLYEQYF | TGTGCCAGTAGTACCCTTTTCGTCAGGGCGCCGACTCGCCTCTACGAGCAGTACTTC
TRBJ1-4 | 11 | TRBV20-1 | NA | few | CSALRAEKLFF | TGCAGTGCACTTAGAGCAGAAAAACTGTTTTTT
TRBJ1-6 | 14 | TRBV2 | NA | NA | CASSAQGDIDPLHF | TGTGCCAGCAGTGCGCAAGGGGATATAGATCCCCTCCACTTT
TRBJ1-1 | 17 | TRBV27 | TRBD1 | NA | CASSSDRWNYPNTEAFF | TGTGCCAGCAGTTCGGACAGGTGGAACTACCCGAACACTGAAGCTTTCTTT
TRBJ1-2 | 12 | TRBV6-6 | NA | NA | CASSGRGGGYTF | TGTGCCAGCAGTGGACGGGGTGGAGGCTACACCTTC
TRBJ1-1 | 13 | TRBV27 | TRBD1 | NA | CASSYRGYTEAFF | TGTGCCAGCAGTTACAGGGGTTATACTGAAGCTTTCTTT
TRBJ1-3 | 13 | TRBV4-3 | NA | once | CASSHRTGNTIYF | TGCGCCAGCAGCCACAGGACTGGAAACACCATATATTTT
TRBJ2-1 | 14 | TRBV7-9 | NA | NA | CASSLEGGANEQFF | TGTGCCAGCAGCTTAGAAGGTGGTGCGAATGAGCAGTTCTTC
TRBJ2-7 | 14 | TRBV5-1 | TRBD2 | once | CASSLRAGAYEQYF | TGCGCCAGCAGCTTGCGGGCGGGAGCTTACGAGCAGTACTTC
TRBJ2-3 | 13 | TRBV7-9 | NA | NA | CAARRAGTDTQYF | TGTGCAGCTAGGCGGGCCGGCACAGATACGCAGTATTTT
TRBJ2-2 | 22 | TRBV5-1 | NA | NA | CASSPAGGPAITAYANTGELFF | TGCGCCAGCAGCCCGGCAGGGGGGCCGGCGATCACGGCGTATGCGAACACCGGGGAGCTGTTTTTT
TRBJ1-2 | 13 | TRBV27 | NA | many | CASSLSGQPGYTF | TGTGCCAGCAGTTTATCGGGCCAGCCGGGCTACACCTTC
TRBJ2-4 | 13 | TRBV7-3 | NA | NA | CASSLIEGNIQYF | TGTGCCAGCAGCTTAATAGAAGGAAACATTCAGTACTTC
TRBJ1-4 | 12 | TRBV7-8 | NA | few | CASSLVREKLFF | TGTGCCAGCAGCTTAGTGCGTGAAAAACTGTTTTTT
TRBJ2-5 | 13 | TRBV7-2 | NA | once | CASSFDRRETQYF | TGTGCCAGCAGCTTCGACAGGCGAGAGACCCAGTACTTC
TRBJ2-7 | 13 | TRBV2 | TRBD1 | NA | CASLHRGSYEQYF | TGTGCCAGCCTTCACAGGGGGTCCTACGAGCAGTACTTC
TRBJ2-7 | 12 | TRBV15 | NA | once | CATSRDGRGQYF | TGTGCCACCAGCAGAGATGGTAGGGGGCAGTACTTC
TRBJ2-7 | 17 | TRBV18 | TRBD1 | NA | CASSPRGTETVSYEQYF | TGTGCCAGCTCACCAAGGGGGACAGAGACAGTATCCTACGAGCAGTACTTC